Presented here are 15 T cell receptor beta chains from one specimen sequenced in a study of post-analysis software for immune sequencing data (dated by TCRdb to between 2015 and 2016). Study-wide conclusions, independent of this receptor: Significantly higher frequencies in patients than in controls were found for a handful of TRBV segments, including TRBV5-6, TRBV5-1 and TRBV20-1.

These receptors' targets are unknown. Libraries were constructed by PCR. TCRdb names Illumina HiSeq 2500 as the instrument used. Unique molecular identifiers were incorporated into TCR beta cDNA libraries to reduce PCR and sequencing biases. TCRdb took the public reads, trimmed them with fastp at Q25, ran MiXCR for clone calling and kept in-frame beta chains. Rows with a matching CDR3 protein are joined into one entry that keeps the most common DNA and genes. The sample profile shows hundreds of thousands of distinct CDR3 sequences; 55% to 60% of them were found once. The ten largest clones capture 10% to 12% of the sample. Source material: blood. The receptors originated from a girl aged 2 to 10 with multiple sclerosis.

There are many counts of this clonotype. This rearrangement joins TRBV29-1 to TRBJ2-7; 8 nucleotides match TRBD2. CDR1 SQVTM and CDR2 ANQGSEA come from the germline V gene. The CDR3 runs to 12 residues. After removal of 5 bases from V and 5 bases from J, the junction contained 5 bases not matched to a gene. In DNA, the CDR3 is TGCAGCGTTCAAGCGGGAGCCAACGAGCAGTACTTC. It is translated as CSVQAGANEQYF.

As for this clonotype: Its ends do not fully match the called genes, so a read error is possible. V is TRBV29-1 and J is TRBJ2-3; D remains ambiguous. The germline V gene has CDR1 SQVTM and CDR2 ANQGSEA. This CDR3 region has 13 residues. CDR3 coding DNA: TGCAGCGTTGTTTCCCCTTTCCCAGACACGCAGTATTTT. Amino acid sequence: CSVVSPFPDTQYF.

The chain has TRBV4-3 and TRBJ1-1, with no clear D. The CDR3 is 14 amino acids. Per the germline V gene, CDR1 is LGHNA and CDR2 is YSLEER. The V end lost 3 bases, the J end lost 0 bases, and 8 bases lay between the germline ends. The CDR3 loop is CASSHGTLNTEAFF. CDR3 in DNA: TGCGCCAGCAGCCACGGCACTTTGAACACTGAAGCTTTCTTT.

This clonotype was seen a few times. The chain uses TRBV20-1 and TRBJ2-5, with 11 bases that match TRBD2. Germline loops: CDR1 DFQATT, CDR2 SNEGSKA (reference sequence). Unmatched junction bases numbered 13, after V lost 6 bases and J lost 7 bases. The CDR3 runs to 15 residues. In DNA, the CDR3 is TGCAGTGCCGAAAAACCGGGACTAGCGGAGGGGACCCAGTACTTC. Residues: CSAEKPGLAEGTQYF.

The chain joins TRBV7-9 to TRBJ2-5; 7 positions agree with TRBD2. Germline V lookup: CDR1 SEHNR, CDR2 FQNEAQ (reference sequence). CDR3 length: 16 amino acids. The trim removed 1 base at V and 2 bases at J, leaving 7 bases unmatched. The CDR3 region has the DNA TGTGCCAGCAGCTTAGGGTGGGAGGGCCGGCAAGAGACCCAGTACTTC. This gives the protein CASSLGWEGRQETQYF.

V is TRBV11-2 and J is TRBJ1-5; a possible D gene is TRBD1 (5 bases). The V end was cut by 5 bases, the J end by 3 bases, with 14 bases between. This CDR3 spans 15 amino acids. Germline V gives CDR1 SGHAT, CDR2 FQNNGV. The DNA for the CDR3 is TGTGCCAGCAGCACGACCGGGACCCACAATCAGCCCCAGCATTTT. Protein: CASSTTGTHNQPQHF. Supplemented by reference TRBV11-2 and TRBJ1-5, the full variable domain reads EAGVAQSPRYKIIEKRQSVAFWCNPISGHATLYWYQQILGQGPKLLIQFQNNGVVDDSQLPKDRFSAERLKGVDSTLKIQPAKLEDSAVYLCASSTTGTHNQPQHFGDGTRLSIL.

The table lists this clonotype with a few counts. The J gene is TRBJ2-1, the V gene TRBV5-1, with 8 bases aligning to TRBD2. Per germline, CDR1 SGHRS and CDR2 YFSETQ. J was trimmed by 2 bases and V by 1 base; bases with no gene match: 2. This CDR3 has 15 amino acids. CDR3 protein: CASSLSRGAYNEQFF. The CDR3, as DNA: TGCGCCAGCAGCTTGTCGCGGGGGGCCTACAATGAGCAGTTCTTC.

This clonotype turned up a few times. The V gene is TRBV11-2, the J gene TRBJ2-1, with TRBD1 matching over 8 bases. Germline V CDR1 and CDR2: SGHAT, FQNNGV. The CDR3 runs 13 residues. Trimming at V came to 5 bases and at J to 6 bases, leaving 3 bases not matched to a gene. The CDR3 nucleotides read TGTGCCAGCAGCGACGGGACAGGCAATGAGCAGTTCTTC. Translation gives CASSDGTGNEQFF.

Here the CDR3 DNA reads TGTGCCAGCAGCCGCTCCTTAACGGGGACTGAAGCTTTCTTT. Residues: CASSRSLTGTEAFF. This sequence joins TRBV7-2 and TRBJ1-1, with D unclear. Trimming took 5 bases from V and 5 from J, leaving 15 bases between them. Germline-derived CDR1 and CDR2 are SGHTA and FQGNSA. The CDR3 sequence is 14 residues long. Complete variable domain (other parts from reference TRBV7-2 and TRBJ1-1): GAGVSQSPSNKVTEKGKDVELRCDPISGHTALYWYRQSLGQGLEFLIYFQGNSAPDKSGLPSDRFSAERTGGSVSTLTIQRTQQEDSAVYLCASSRSLTGTEAFFGQGTRLTVV.

The chain has TRBV5-1 and TRBJ1-2; maybe TRBD1 (6 bases). The CDR3 has 14 residues. The germline V gene has CDR1 SGHRS and CDR2 YFSETQ. Deletions cut 3 bases from V and 2 bases from J, with 11 bases between. CDR3 in DNA: TGCGCCAGCAGCTGGGGGGCAGGAAACTATGGCTACACCTTC. Its translation is CASSWGAGNYGYTF. The full variable domain, completed using reference TRBV5-1 and TRBJ1-2, is KAGVTQTPRYLIKTRGQQVTLSCSPISGHRSVSWYQQTPGQGLQFLFEYFSETQRNKGNFPGRFSGRQFSNSRSEMNVSTLELGDSALYLCASSWGAGNYGYTFGSGTRLTVV.

This chain connects TRBV12-3 or TRBV12-4 to TRBJ2-5, with D possibly being TRBD1 or TRBD2 (5 bases each). CDR3 length equals 12 residues. V was shortened by 6 bases and J by 7 bases, with 12 bases between the two germline ends. CDR3 coding DNA: TGTGCCAGCAGCAGGGCCGGAGGGACCCAGTACTTC. It is translated as CASSRAGGTQYF.

In its sample, this clonotype was seen a few times. The genes are TRBV20-1 and TRBJ2-5, with 14 bases identical to TRBD2. The CDR3 spans 16 residues. Per the germline V gene, CDR1 is DFQATT and CDR2 is SNEGSKA (reference sequence). After removal of 5 bases from V and 4 bases from J, the junction contained 9 bases not matched to a gene. In DNA, the CDR3 is TGCAGTGCTGGATCAGGGGGACTAGCGGGAGCAGAGACCCAGTACTTC. Encoded protein: CSAGSGGLAGAETQYF.

V gene TRBV9 combines with J gene TRBJ1-1, with unresolved D. The germline V and J ends were trimmed by 0 bases and 6 bases, with 12 bases remaining between them. CDR3 length: 14 amino acids. In germline, CDR1 is SGDLS, CDR2 YYNGEE. The CDR3 sequence is CASSVEGRPSEAFF. CDR3 in DNA: TGTGCCAGCAGCGTAGAGGGCAGACCTTCTGAAGCTTTCTTT.

V is TRBV7-3 and J is TRBJ2-4; 11 bases are a match to TRBD1. The DNA end is more similar to TRBJ2-7, so the J call may be wrong. The CDR3 loop spans 16 amino acids. The germline V gene encodes CDR1 SGHTA and CDR2 FQGTGA. CDR3 protein: CASSLRPGQGAYEQYF. The CDR3 DNA sequence: TGTGCCAGCAGCTTGAGGCCGGGACAGGGGGCCTACGAGCAGTACTTC.

Only one count was recorded for this clonotype. This chain links TRBV20-1 with TRBJ2-3; 8 bases match TRBD2. The CDR3 totals 15 residues. In germline, CDR1 is DFQATT, CDR2 SNEGSKA (reference sequence). V shed 6 bases, J shed 5 bases, and the junction held 13 bases outside the gene matches. CDR3 in DNA: TGCAGTGCACAGGACGGGGGGGCCTCGGGAGATACGCAGTATTTT. This codes for CSAQDGGASGDTQYF.